Listed below are T cell receptor beta chains from one sample, sequenced in a study of T cell responses to AZD1222 COVID-19 vaccine. Here immunoSEQ multiplex PCR was the method, and the copy in TCRdb shows in-frame clones only, minus some. This repertoire shows some 140,000 clones, about 90% found once; its top ten account for about 5.5%. Specimen: peripheral blood, collected on day 0 of AZD1222 vaccination. Receptors were obtained from an adult in good health. The conserved cysteine and the conserved F or W are not part of the CDR3 here. Clone size, where shown, is once, few, many, or a class for clones that have expanded.

>14|TRBV9|TRBJ2-2|NA
ASSVVLAGTTGELF
>9|TRBV10-3|TRBJ1-1|NA
AISGGLSAF
>14|TRBV13|TRBJ2-1|once
ASSSPAGLAYNEQF
>11|TRBV5-6|TRBJ1-2|NA
ASSDSFNYGYT
>15|TRBV5-1|TRBJ2-2|NA
ASSLRLAGGNTGELF
>13|TRBV28|TRBJ2-6|NA
ASSPGRIRANVLT
>11|TRBV6-5|TRBJ2-7|NA
ASSGIISYEQY
>13|TRBV28|TRBJ1-3|NA
ASSSDRGSGNTIY
>13|TRBV5-1|TRBJ2-3|NA
ASSLGDRDTDTQY
>11|TRBV24-1|TRBJ1-6|NA
ATSDGALSPLH
>13|TRBV7-9|TRBJ1-2|NA
ASSQTGAVNYGYT
>15|TRBV9|TRBJ2-1|NA
ASSLGLGARTYNEQF
>13|TRBV5-8|TRBJ1-2|NA
ASSYYRTGGYGYT
>11|TRBV7-9|TRBJ1-2|NA
ASRPTGADGYT
>12|TRBV28|TRBJ1-2|few
ASSFVGGSYGYT
>17|TRBV7-9|TRBJ2-1|once
ASRPPLAGGANSPNEQF
>14|TRBV7-9|TRBJ1-6|NA
ASSISWAPPNSPLH
>12|TRBV6-5|TRBJ2-3|NA
ASSYSGLEDTQY
>13|TRBV19|TRBJ1-4|NA
ASSIGGTTNEKLF